This T cell receptor (beta chain) stems from a study of beta chain features in type 1 diabetes. Study at large: Comparable age, gender and cell yields were observed in patients relative to healthy donors.

This clone has just a few counts. Expressed TCRB transcripts were sequenced, since all the RNA that had been isolated was reverse transcribed. Method: immunoSEQ multiplex PCR; TCRdb's copy keeps in-frame clones and lacks some. The profile shows over 350,000 clones, roughly 16% of them singletons. Input material: naive CD4+ T cells from blood. The sequence derives from a woman in her late teens or twenties in good health.

The CDR3 loop reads CASSYPAGQAADTQYF. Here the CDR3 DNA reads TGTGCCAGCAGTTACCCAGCGGGCCAAGCGGCAGATACGCAGTATTTT. The chain uses TRBV28 and TRBJ2-3; a possible D gene is TRBD2 (6 bases). V was trimmed by 4 bases and J by 4 bases, leaving 18 bases between them. The length of the CDR3 is 16 residues. The germline V gene has CDR1 MDHEN and CDR2 SYDVKM.